Below, 17 T cell receptor beta chains from the same sample are listed, as sequenced in a study of cytomegalovirus exposure and HLA in healthy donors (dated 2017 in TCRdb). The library was made by the immunoSEQ multiplex PCR assay. The table was pulled from immuneACCESS by TCRdb, which kept in-frame rearrangements only. Such tables lose some clones; where checked, under half of the loss comes from unresolved V genes, and the rest has no known cause. Present in this sample are roughly 79,000 clones, about 92% of which were seen just once. The ten top clones hold about 0.68% of the sample. Sequencing input: PBMCs. The receptors shown here come from a man between 18 and 35 years old in good health and CMV-seronegative.

This rearrangement joins TRBV30 to TRBJ2-7, with 10 positions matching TRBD1. V was clipped by 5 bases and J by 5 bases; unmatched bases: 0. The CDR3 has 11 residues. Germline CDR1 reads GTSNPN; CDR2 reads SVGIG (reference sequence). CDR3 region: CAWGTGDEQYF. For the CDR3, the DNA is TGTGCCTGGGGGACAGGGGACGAGCAGTACTTC.

The rearrangement links TRBV10-3 to TRBJ2-7; D may be TRBD2 (5 bases). Germline CDR1 reads ENHRY; CDR2 reads SYGVKD. CDR3 size: 15 residues. V was trimmed by 1 base and J by 6 bases, leaving 16 bases between them. DNA of the CDR3: TGTGCCATCAGTGAGTTTAAGGGTCCCGGACTCGAGCAGTACTTC. Translation: CAISEFKGPGLEQYF.

The CDR3 here is CASSGSSGAWTYNEQFF. The DNA for the CDR3 is TGTGCCAGCAGTGGCTCTAGCGGGGCCTGGACTTACAATGAGCAGTTCTTC. J is TRBJ2-1 and V is TRBV25-1, with 9 bases aligning to TRBD2. Trimming took 4 bases from V and 4 from J; bases not matched to a gene: 11. Germline lookup yields CDR1 MGHDK and CDR2 SYGVNS. The CDR3 length is 17 residues.

The chain carries TRBV5-1 and TRBJ1-2; perhaps TRBD1 as D (5 bases). V shed 0 bases and J shed 10 bases, with 19 bases lying between them. This CDR3 spans 15 amino acids. Germline values: CDR1 SGHRS, CDR2 YFSETQ. The CDR3 loop is CASSLGTSSGASYTF. CDR3 DNA: TGCGCCAGCAGCTTGGGGACTTCAAGCGGGGCCTCCTACACCTTC.

The J gene is TRBJ1-5, the V gene TRBV19; no reliable D call. CDR1 is LNHDA and CDR2 is SQIVND in the germline V gene (reference sequence). The V end lost 3 bases, the J end lost 4 bases, and 4 bases lay between the germline ends. The CDR3 is 12 amino acids. CDR3 in DNA: TGTGCCAGTAGTATCGTAAATCAGCCCCAGCATTTT. As protein: CASSIVNQPQHF.

The chain recombines TRBV7-8 with TRBJ1-2; 8 positions agree with TRBD1. The ends lost 5 bases at V and 2 bases at J; junction bases unmatched: 4. The germline CDR1 and CDR2 sequences are SGHVS and FQNEAQ. The CDR3 is made up of 14 amino acids. The CDR3 region has the DNA TGTGCCAGCAGCCATAGGACAGGGAACTATGGCTACACCTTC. It is translated as CASSHRTGNYGYTF.

CDR3 sequence (DNA): TGTGCCAGCAGCTTACCCTCCGGGACTAGCGGGGGGGCCGGAAAGACCCAGTACTTC. It specifies CASSLPSGTSGGAGKTQYF. This rearrangement joins TRBV7-8 to TRBJ2-5, with TRBD2 identical over 16 bases. With 2 bases clipped from V and 6 bases from J, the junction kept 12 bases outside the gene matches. The CDR3 is made up of 19 amino acids. Looked up from germline, CDR1 is SGHVS and CDR2 is FQNEAQ. The full variable domain, with the rest looked up from reference TRBV7-8 and TRBJ2-5, is GAGVSQSPRYKVAKRGQDVALRCDPISGHVSLFWYQQALGQGPEFLTYFQNEAQLDKSGLPSDRFFAERPEGSVSTLKIQRTQQEDSAVYLCASSLPSGTSGGAGKTQYFGPGTRLLVL.

V and J are TRBV5-1 and TRBJ2-5; a possible D gene is TRBD1 (6 bases). The germline V gene has CDR1 SGHRS and CDR2 YFSETQ. The CDR3 totals 14 residues. The V gene lost 4 bases and the J gene lost 3 bases, with 13 bases spanning the gap. In DNA form, the CDR3 reads TGCGCCAGCAGCCCATCTGACAGGAAAGAGACCCAGTACTTC. Translating gives CASSPSDRKETQYF.

The V and J genes are TRBV30 and TRBJ2-1, with 7 bases lining up with TRBD2. The CDR3 is 12 amino acids. Germline V gene lookup returns CDR1 GTSNPN and CDR2 SVGIG (reference sequence). The ends lost 2 bases at V and 9 bases at J; junction bases unmatched: 4. CDR3 DNA sequence: TGTGCCTGGAGTCCCTGGGGGGGTGAGCAGTTCTTC. As protein: CAWSPWGGEQFF.

This rearrangement joins TRBV30 to TRBJ1-2; 8 nucleotides line up with TRBD1. The germline gives CDR1 GTSNPN, CDR2 SVGIG (reference sequence). Unmatched junction bases numbered 7, after V lost 5 bases and J lost 5 bases. The length of the CDR3 is 13 residues. The CDR3 sequence is CAWGQGPRYGYTF. CDR3 DNA sequence: TGTGCCTGGGGACAGGGACCCCGATATGGCTACACCTTC.

The chain combines TRBV6-5 with TRBJ1-2; D ambiguous. The CDR3 extends over 13 amino acids. Germline CDR1 MNHEY, CDR2 SVGAGI. V lost 7 bases, J lost 0 bases, and 9 bases lay in between. CDR3 residues: CASTADANYGYTF. CDR3 DNA: TGTGCCAGCACAGCGGATGCTAACTATGGCTACACCTTC.

The chain carries TRBV4-2 and TRBJ2-3, with 8 nucleotides matching TRBD2. CDR1 and CDR2 (germline): LGHNA, YNFKEQ. This CDR3 contains 15 residues. V lost 4 bases, J lost 3 bases, and 6 bases stayed unmatched. The CDR3 DNA sequence: TGTGCCAGCAGCCCCCGCCGGGGGGGAACAGATACGCAGTATTTT. It specifies CASSPRRGGTDTQYF.

This clone showed up just once. The chain carries TRBV9 and TRBJ1-1; D uncertain. The V end was cut by 0 bases, the J end by 4 bases, with 7 bases between. The germline V gene has CDR1 SGDLS and CDR2 YYNGEE. CDR3 length: 13 residues. DNA for the CDR3: TGTGCCAGCAGCGTAGCAGGAAGCACTGAAGCTTTCTTT. Protein product: CASSVAGSTEAFF.

The chain has TRBV7-2 and TRBJ2-7; D perhaps matches TRBD1 (5 bases). There are 15 residues in the CDR3. With 1 base removed from V and 0 bases from J, the gap between germline ends came to 10 bases. From germline, CDR1 is SGHTA and CDR2 FQGNSA. CDR3 sequence (DNA): TGTGCCAGCAGCTTAGTACCCGACAGCTCCTACGAGCAGTACTTC. It codes for CASSLVPDSSYEQYF. Variable domain in full (rest from reference TRBV7-2 and TRBJ2-7): GAGVSQSPSNKVTEKGKDVELRCDPISGHTALYWYRQSLGQGLEFLIYFQGNSAPDKSGLPSDRFSAERTGGSVSTLTIQRTQQEDSAVYLCASSLVPDSSYEQYFGPGTRLTVT.

The chain combines TRBV5-5 with TRBJ1-1, with D possibly being TRBD1 (6 bases). The CDR3 loop spans 15 amino acids. V was pared by 0 bases and J by 0 bases, with 9 bases between. Looked up from germline, CDR1 is SGHKS and CDR2 is YYEKEE (reference sequence). The CDR3 loop is CASSLVRDMNTEAFF. CDR3 in DNA: TGTGCCAGCAGCTTGGTACGGGACATGAACACTGAAGCTTTCTTT.

The rearrangement links TRBV30 to TRBJ1-3; the D gene is possibly TRBD1 (5 bases). Trimming pared 2 bases from V and 4 bases from J, leaving 12 bases between. Germline V CDR1 and CDR2: GTSNPN, SVGIG (reference sequence). The CDR3 spans 14 residues. The CDR3 DNA sequence: TGTGCCTGGAGTCCAGACAGATTCGGAAACACCATATATTTT. Amino acids: CAWSPDRFGNTIYF. Variable domain in full (rest from reference TRBV30 and TRBJ1-3): SQTIHQWPATLVQPVGSPLSLECTVEGTSNPNLYWYRQAAGRGLQLLFYSVGIGQISSEVPQNLSASRPQDRQFILSSKKLLLSDSGFYLCAWSPDRFGNTIYFGEGSWLTVV.

The J gene is TRBJ2-7, the V gene TRBV25-1; TRBD2 is a possible D gene (5 bases). CDR3 size: 17 residues. CDR1 and CDR2 (germline): MGHDK, SYGVNS. V was clipped by 1 base and J by 6 bases, with 22 bases between them. The CDR3 here is CASSESPLRAAVSEQYF. In nucleotides, the CDR3 is TGTGCCAGCAGTGAATCCCCTTTACGAGCGGCAGTAAGCGAGCAGTACTTC.